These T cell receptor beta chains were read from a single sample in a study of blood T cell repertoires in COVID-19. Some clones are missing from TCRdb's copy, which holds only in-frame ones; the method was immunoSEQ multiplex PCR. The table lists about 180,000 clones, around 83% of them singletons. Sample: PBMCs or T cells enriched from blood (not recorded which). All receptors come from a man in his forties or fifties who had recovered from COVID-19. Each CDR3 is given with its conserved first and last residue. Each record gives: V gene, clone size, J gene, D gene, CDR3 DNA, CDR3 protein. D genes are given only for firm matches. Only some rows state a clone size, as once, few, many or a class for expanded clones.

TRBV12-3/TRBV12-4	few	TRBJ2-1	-	TGTGCCAGCAGTTCTATATCCAGGGGTGAGCAGTTCTTC	CASSSISRGEQFF
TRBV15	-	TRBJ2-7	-	TGTGCCACCAAGGAGTCGGGGGGCCCCTACGAGCAGTACTTC	CATKESGGPYEQYF
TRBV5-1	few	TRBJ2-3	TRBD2	TGCGCCAGCAGCTTGGGGCGGGAGCCAGATACGCAGTATTTT	CASSLGREPDTQYF
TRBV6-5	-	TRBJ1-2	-	TGTGCCAGCAGGACCCCGGGAGGGGACTATGGCTACACCTTC	CASRTPGGDYGYTF
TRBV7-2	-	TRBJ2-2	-	TGTGCCAGCAGCCCCATCGGAGCCCACACCGGGGAGCTGTTTTTT	CASSPIGAHTGELFF
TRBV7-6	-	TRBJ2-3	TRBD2	TGTGCCGGGTCAGCGGGGGGTTCAGATACGCAGTATTTT	CAGSAGGSDTQYF
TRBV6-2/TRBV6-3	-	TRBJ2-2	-	TGTGCCAGCAGTACCGTGCGGGGGCCTCGTGAGAGCGGGGAGCTGTTTTTT	CASSTVRGPRESGELFF
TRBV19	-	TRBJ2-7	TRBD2	TGTGCCAGTAGTAAAATAAGCGGGACTGGGAACTCGTACGAGCAGTACTTC	CASSKISGTGNSYEQYF
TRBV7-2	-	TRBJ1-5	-	TGTGCCAGCAGCTCGAACAGGCAACCTTATCAGCCCCAGCATTTT	CASSSNRQPYQPQHF
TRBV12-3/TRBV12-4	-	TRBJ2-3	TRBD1	TGTGCCAGCAGTCGACAGGGGGTTGATACGCAGTATTTT	CASSRQGVDTQYF
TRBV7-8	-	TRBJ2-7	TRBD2	TGTGCCAGCAGCTCTCCCGGGAGGGTGACCTACGAGCAGTACTTC	CASSSPGRVTYEQYF
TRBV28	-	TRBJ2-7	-	TGTGCCAGCAGTACAACAGGGTTCCCAAACTACGAGCAGTACTTC	CASSTTGFPNYEQYF
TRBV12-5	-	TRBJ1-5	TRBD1	TGTGCTAGTGGTTTGGGACAGGGTAGTGGCAATCAGCCCCAGCATTTT	CASGLGQGSGNQPQHF
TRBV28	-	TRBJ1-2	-	TGTGCCAGCAGTTCGCGCGGGACGGATGGCTACACCTTC	CASSSRGTDGYTF
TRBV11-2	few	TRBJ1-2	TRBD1	TGTGCCAGCAGCCCCCGGACAGGGGACTATGGCTACACCTTC	CASSPRTGDYGYTF
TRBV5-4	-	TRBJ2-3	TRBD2	TGTGCCAGCAGCTTGGGCGGGGGGGGCGCGACAGATACGCAGTATTTT	CASSLGGGGATDTQYF
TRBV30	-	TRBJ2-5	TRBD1	TGTGCCTGGAGGTCGACAGGGCTGGAGACCCAGTACTTC	CAWRSTGLETQYF
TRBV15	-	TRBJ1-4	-	TGTGCCACCAGCAGAGGGTATCCGGAGACAGGCAATGAAAAACTGTTTTTT	CATSRGYPETGNEKLFF